This TCR beta chain was identified during a study of response to subunit inactivated influenza vaccine. CDR1 SGHRS and CDR2 YFSETQ come from the germline V gene. The V end was cut by 5 bases, the J end by 2 bases, with 14 bases between. The CDR3 is 15 residues long. MiXCR, applied by TCRdb to the RT-PCR reads, yields one record per CDR3 protein. This sample has about 300,000 distinct CDR3 sequences, with over 20% found just once. The sample here was PBMCs from blood, taken about 20 months after vaccination. This receptor was identified in a man aged 45-69 years who received an inactivated influenza vaccine. This chain uses TRBV5-1 with TRBJ2-4; no clear D gene. The CDR3 nucleotides are TGCGCCAGCAGTACCCGTCTGCGAACCAAAAACATTCAGTACTTC. Translation: CASSTRLRTKNIQYF.